These T cell receptor beta chains were read from a single sample in a study of cytomegalovirus exposure and HLA in healthy donors. The data were produced by immunoSEQ multiplex PCR, yet TCRdb's version contains in-frame clones alone and is incomplete. The data contain some 170,000 clones, 70% to 80% of them seen just once; the ten biggest clones take up more than 0.8%. The specimen was PBMCs. The receptor set was obtained from a woman in her forties in good health and CMV-seronegative. Both conserved end residues are part of each CDR3. The D gene is left open where the match is weak. Part of the rows lack a size; the others show once, few, many or a class for expanded clones.

NA	TRBV5-1	TRBJ2-7	16	TRBD2	CASSFGLAGVTYEQYF	TGCGCCAGCAGCTTTGGACTAGCGGGAGTTACGTACGAGCAGTACTTC
NA	TRBV6-1	TRBJ2-7	14	TRBD1	CASSGGTGGYEQYF	TGTGCCAGCAGTGGGGGGACAGGGGGTTACGAGCAGTACTTC
NA	TRBV7-6	TRBJ2-7	13	TRBD1	CASSQDRGREQYF	TGTGCCAGCAGTCAGGACAGGGGGCGCGAGCAGTACTTC
NA	TRBV6-1	TRBJ1-1	15	NA	CASSDAAGRPDEAFF	TGTGCCAGCAGTGATGCAGCGGGACGGCCGGATGAAGCTTTCTTT
NA	TRBV5-1	TRBJ2-2	17	TRBD2	CASSFGTSGSVAGELFF	TGCGCCAGCAGTTTCGGGACTAGCGGGAGCGTCGCCGGGGAGCTGTTTTTT
NA	TRBV7-7	TRBJ1-3	15	TRBD1	CASSVGQGAGNTIYF	TGTGCTAGCAGCGTGGGACAGGGAGCTGGAAACACCATATATTTT
NA	TRBV7-9	TRBJ1-2	14	NA	CASSLETPNYGYTF	TGTGCCAGCAGCTTGGAGACCCCTAACTATGGCTACACCTTC
NA	TRBV5-1	TRBJ1-2	15	NA	CASSLAGGANYGYTF	TGCGCCAGCAGCTTGGCCGGAGGGGCTAACTATGGCTACACCTTC
few	TRBV5-6	TRBJ2-3	15	TRBD2	CASTLRREEADTQYF	TGTGCCAGCACTCTACGGCGGGAGGAGGCAGATACGCAGTATTTT
once	TRBV19	TRBJ1-3	15	NA	CASQETDPSGNTIYF	TGTGCCAGTCAAGAGACAGATCCCTCTGGAAACACCATATATTTT
once	TRBV28	TRBJ1-1	14	NA	CAVVWGGAVTEAFF	TGTGCCGTAGTGTGGGGGGGCGCGGTCACTGAAGCTTTCTTT
NA	TRBV30	TRBJ2-3	16	TRBD2	CAWAGRGFSGTDTQYF	TGTGCCTGGGCGGGGAGGGGATTTTCTGGCACAGATACGCAGTATTTT
NA	TRBV6-4	TRBJ2-3	16	TRBD1	CASSPSTGSRTDTQYF	TGTGCCAGCAGTCCATCGACAGGGTCCCGCACAGATACGCAGTATTTT
NA	TRBV6-1	TRBJ1-4	14	NA	CASSGGGPNEKLFF	TGTGCCAGCAGTGGCGGCGGCCCGAATGAAAAACTGTTTTTT
NA	TRBV7-7	TRBJ2-7	15	NA	CASSLGAEASYEQYF	TGTGCTAGCAGCTTAGGGGCAGAAGCTTCCTACGAGCAGTACTTC
NA	TRBV5-1	TRBJ2-1	15	TRBD1	CASSTQTGGLGEQFF	TGCGCCAGCAGCACCCAGACAGGGGGCTTGGGTGAGCAGTTCTTC
once	TRBV2	TRBJ1-2	14	NA	CASSKELADYGYTF	TGTGCCAGCAGCAAAGAACTCGCTGACTATGGCTACACCTTC
once	TRBV9	TRBJ2-3	17	TRBD2	CASSVSSGGFFTDTQYF	TGTGCCAGCAGCGTGTCTAGCGGGGGCTTCTTCACAGATACGCAGTATTTT
NA	TRBV30	TRBJ1-2	13	TRBD1	CAWDPGQSYGYTF	TGTGCCTGGGACCCGGGACAGAGCTATGGCTACACCTTC
NA	TRBV27	TRBJ1-2	12	NA	CASRTTGKGYTF	TGTGCCAGCAGAACCACAGGGAAGGGCTACACCTTC
NA	TRBV7-3	TRBJ1-2	17	NA	CASSQTPTGWGQDGYTF	TGTGCCAGCAGCCAAACTCCGACGGGCTGGGGGCAAGATGGCTACACCTTC
NA	TRBV18	TRBJ2-5	15	TRBD1	CASSPRTGGLETQYF	TGTGCCAGCTCACCACGTACAGGGGGCTTGGAGACCCAGTACTTC
NA	TRBV5-5	TRBJ1-1	14	TRBD1	CASSLETGLTEAFF	TGTGCCAGCAGCTTGGAGACAGGGCTCACTGAAGCTTTCTTT
few	TRBV11-3	TRBJ2-7	13	NA	CASSSPNSYEQYF	TGTGCCAGCAGCTCACCTAACTCCTACGAGCAGTACTTC
few	TRBV5-4	TRBJ2-1	12	NA	CASSFGVNEQFF	TGTGCCAGCAGCTTCGGGGTTAATGAGCAGTTCTTC
NA	TRBV30	TRBJ2-1	12	TRBD1	CAWSDRGLEQFF	TGTGCCTGGAGTGATAGGGGGCTGGAGCAGTTCTTC
NA	TRBV7-8	TRBJ1-2	18	TRBD1	CASSFSPRGTGKNYGYTF	TGTGCCAGCAGCTTCTCACCCCGGGGGACAGGGAAAAACTATGGCTACACCTTC
NA	TRBV5-1	TRBJ2-1	16	TRBD2	CASSTGPSGSRDEQFF	TGCGCCAGCAGCACGGGCCCCAGCGGGAGTAGGGATGAGCAGTTCTTC
NA	TRBV27	TRBJ1-5	13	NA	CASSLAVNQPQHF	TGTGCCAGCAGTTTAGCAGTTAATCAGCCCCAGCATTTT
NA	TRBV27	TRBJ2-7	13	TRBD2	CASSLGGDYEQYF	TGTGCCAGCAGTTTAGGGGGGGACTACGAGCAGTACTTC
NA	TRBV2	TRBJ2-7	13	NA	CASSGAGSYEQYF	TGTGCCAGCAGTGGGGCCGGCTCCTACGAGCAGTACTTC
NA	TRBV30	TRBJ1-5	14	NA	CAWSVNGENQPQHF	TGTGCCTGGAGTGTAAACGGTGAAAATCAGCCCCAGCATTTT
NA	TRBV28	TRBJ2-7	16	NA	CASRPLASPLTYEQYF	TGTGCCAGCCGTCCGTTAGCTAGCCCTCTAACCTACGAGCAGTACTTC
NA	TRBV9	TRBJ1-3	16	TRBD1	CASSPLQGLNGNTIYF	TGTGCCAGCAGCCCCCTACAGGGGTTGAACGGAAACACCATATATTTT
NA	TRBV28	TRBJ1-2	13	NA	CASFTTVNYGYTF	TGTGCCAGTTTCACGACAGTGAACTATGGCTACACCTTC
NA	TRBV7-9	TRBJ1-1	12	TRBD1	CSSSSGQGEAFF	TGTTCCAGCAGCTCGGGACAGGGTGAAGCTTTCTTT
NA	TRBV6-5	TRBJ2-7	15	NA	CASSYSSAGPYEQYF	TGTGCCAGCAGTTACTCATCAGCTGGGCCCTACGAGCAGTACTTC
NA	TRBV6-6	TRBJ2-4	12	TRBD2	CASSYISGRAYF	TGTGCCAGCAGTTACATTAGCGGGAGGGCCTACTTC
NA	TRBV5-6	TRBJ1-2	11	NA	CASSLTGGYTF	TGTGCCAGCAGCTTAACAGGGGGCTACACCTTC
NA	TRBV6-5	TRBJ2-7	15	TRBD2	CASSYAGGPDYEQYF	TGTGCCAGCAGTTACGCGGGAGGGCCAGACTACGAGCAGTACTTC
NA	TRBV5-1	TRBJ2-2	15	NA	CASSLGRPDTGELFF	TGCGCCAGCAGCTTGGGCCGTCCAGACACCGGGGAGCTGTTTTTT
NA	TRBV6-6	TRBJ2-3	13	TRBD2	CASMTSGTDTQYF	TGTGCCAGCATGACTAGCGGGACAGATACGCAGTATTTT
NA	TRBV5-1	TRBJ2-2	13	NA	CASAVGVTGELFF	TGCGCCAGCGCGGTCGGGGTAACCGGGGAGCTGTTTTTT
once	TRBV10-3	TRBJ2-1	16	TRBD1	CAISAMNRGQGNEQFF	TGTGCCATCAGTGCCATGAACAGGGGGCAAGGCAATGAGCAGTTCTTC
NA	TRBV11-3	TRBJ1-1	14	TRBD1	CASSFYRGETEAFF	TGTGCCAGCAGCTTCTACAGGGGAGAGACTGAAGCTTTCTTT
NA	TRBV11-2	TRBJ2-3	14	TRBD1	CASSLVRGHITQYF	TGTGCCAGCAGCTTAGTCAGGGGGCACATCACGCAGTATTTT
NA	TRBV5-1	TRBJ2-7	15	TRBD1	CASSLDPRDSPGQYF	TGCGCCAGCAGCTTGGACCCCCGGGACAGCCCTGGGCAGTACTTC
NA	TRBV2	TRBJ2-7	12	TRBD1	CARQGEGYEQYF	TGTGCCCGACAGGGGGAAGGGTACGAGCAGTACTTC
NA	TRBV19	TRBJ1-1	15	NA	CASSSETTMNTEAFF	TGTGCCAGTAGTTCAGAGACAACCATGAACACTGAAGCTTTCTTT